This T cell receptor beta chain was obtained from a study of CD8 T cells in ankylosing spondylitis. Study outcomes and limitations: A TCR beta motif of about eight highly homologous variants appeared characteristic of ankylosing spondylitis blood. Relatively rare in peripheral blood, disease-linked clones were also CD8+. The authors reported significant enrichment of disease-linked clones in matched ankylosing spondylitis synovial fluid.

Each TCR beta library was made by quantitative 5'-RACE that incorporated molecular barcodes. MiXCR was run by TCRdb on the 5' RACE reads, yielding one entry per CDR3 protein. In the table there are 250,000 to 350,000 distinct CDR3 sequences, around 19% of which are singletons. Points on this clonotype: Its antigen is as yet unknown.

This clonotype originated in a male donor with ankylosing spondylitis or in good health (not recorded which). What was sequenced was blood, either unsorted or a sorted T cell fraction (not recorded which).

In DNA form, the CDR3 reads TGCGCCAGCAGCTTAGGACTAGCGGAGGGGACAATGAAGCAGTTCTTC. Its translation is CASSLGLAEGTMKQFF. V gene TRBV5-1 combines with J gene TRBJ2-1, with TRBD2 matching 10 bases. V trimming: 2 bases; J trimming: 11 bases; junction bases outside the gene matches: 13. CDR3 length equals 16 residues. The V gene's germline CDR1 is SGHRS and CDR2 YFSETQ.